Shown below are 21 T cell receptor beta chains from a single sample sequenced in a study of cytomegalovirus exposure and HLA in healthy donors. The PCR used 60 Vbeta and 13 Jbeta primers. Libraries were prepared by immunoSEQ multiplex PCR; TCRdb keeps only in-frame clonotypes and omits some of them. The sample totals 49,000 or so clones. Sequenced input: PBMCs. The receptors shown here come from a man aged 40-49 years in good health and CMV-seropositive.

The J gene is TRBJ2-7, the V gene TRBV7-2; 7 nucleotides align to TRBD2. The CDR3 totals 13 residues. The V and J ends lost 9 bases and 2 bases, in that order; junction bases with no gene match: 7. Germline V gene data show CDR1 as SGHTA and CDR2 as FQGNSA. In nucleotides, the CDR3 is TGTGCCAGTGGGGGGGGAGGGACCTACGAGCAGTACTTC. Protein sequence: CASGGGGTYEQYF.

Comments on this clone: Other DNA sequences in this sample translate to the same CDR3. The CDR3 DNA reads TGTGCCAGTAGTGGACAGGGTGGCAATCAGCCCCAGCATTTT. It specifies CASSGQGGNQPQHF. This chain links TRBV19 with TRBJ1-5, with 8 nucleotides matching TRBD1. The CDR3 covers 14 residues. Germline-derived CDR1 and CDR2 are LNHDA and SQIVND (reference sequence). J lost 2 bases, V lost 5 bases, and 2 bases had no gene match.

The V gene is TRBV9, the J gene TRBJ2-7; 8 bases map to TRBD2. V was clipped by 0 bases and J by 4 bases; unmatched bases: 3. The CDR3 contains 14 residues. Germline CDR1 SGDLS, CDR2 YYNGEE. The CDR3 spells CASSVDSGTYEQYF. In nucleotides, the CDR3 is TGTGCCAGCAGCGTAGATAGCGGGACGTACGAGCAGTACTTC.

This chain joins TRBV5-1 and TRBJ2-2; D may be TRBD2 (6 bases). Per germline, CDR1 SGHRS and CDR2 YFSETQ. Trimming removed 3 bases at V and 7 bases at J, with 16 bases between. The CDR3 consists of 15 residues. As DNA, the CDR3 is TGCGCCAGCAGCTGGAAACGGGAGCAAGGCGGGGAGCTGTTTTTT. Protein sequence: CASSWKREQGGELFF.

This chain uses TRBV19 with TRBJ2-3, with 11 bases that match TRBD2. With 6 bases clipped from V and 5 bases from J, the junction kept 10 bases outside the gene matches. In germline, CDR1 is LNHDA, CDR2 SQIVND (reference sequence). The CDR3 extends over 16 amino acids. The DNA of the CDR3 is TGTGCCAGTAGCCCGACTAGCGGGGCGTTAATAGATACGCAGTATTTT. It is translated as CASSPTSGALIDTQYF. Looking up the rest from reference TRBV19 and TRBJ2-3 gives the full variable domain: DGGITQSPKYLFRKEGQNVTLSCEQNLNHDAMYWYRQDPGQGLRLIYYSQIVNDFQKGDIAEGYSVSREKKESFPLTVTSAQKNPTAFYLCASSPTSGALIDTQYFGPGTRLTVL.

Note on this clone: A junction boundary mismatches the germline segment, possibly from a read error. The rearrangement uses TRBV7-7 and TRBJ2-5; perhaps D is TRBD1 or TRBD2 (5 bases each). Germline values: CDR1 SSHAT, CDR2 FNYEAQ (reference sequence). The CDR3 spans 14 residues. Here the CDR3 DNA reads TGTGCTAGCAGCTTAGGAGGCAGGGAAGAGACCCAGTACTTC. Translation gives CASSLGGREETQYF.

The chain carries TRBV7-9 and TRBJ2-3; 9 positions agree with TRBD2. Per germline, CDR1 SEHNR and CDR2 FQNEAQ (reference sequence). Trimming removed 4 bases from V and 0 bases from J; junction bases left unmatched: 5. The CDR3 length is 16 residues. Here the CDR3 DNA reads TGTGCCAGCAGCTCAGGGGGACTAGCTAGCACAGATACGCAGTATTTT. This encodes CASSSGGLASTDTQYF.

V gene TRBV6-5 combines with J gene TRBJ2-6; no reliable D call. Trimming took 6 bases from V and 0 from J, leaving 9 bases between them. Germline-derived CDR1 and CDR2 are MNHEY and SVGAGI. The CDR3 sequence is 15 residues long. The CDR3 sequence: CASSSLGSGANVLTF. CDR3 coding DNA: TGTGCCAGCAGCTCGCTCGGCTCTGGGGCCAACGTCCTGACTTTC.

The gene calls are TRBV18 and TRBJ2-6; 7 bases map to TRBD1. This CDR3 is 20 amino acids long. V trimming: 3 bases; J trimming: 0 bases; junction bases outside the gene matches: 14. Germline values: CDR1 KGHSH, CDR2 LQKENI. The CDR3 DNA is TGTGCCAGCTCACCGACCACAGTTACAGGGGTTATCTCTGGGGCCAACGTCCTGACTTTC. Translated, it gives CASSPTTVTGVISGANVLTF.

The rearrangement joins TRBV19 to TRBJ1-5; D is undetermined. The germline V gene encodes CDR1 LNHDA and CDR2 SQIVND (reference sequence). This CDR3 has 13 residues. V shed 1 base and J shed 6 bases, with 7 bases lying between them. CDR3 DNA: TGTGCCAGTAGTATAGTCGTCAGTCAGCCCCAGCATTTT. Translated, it gives CASSIVVSQPQHF.

The chain joins TRBV30 to TRBJ2-4, with D tentatively TRBD1 (5 bases). Germline CDR1 and CDR2: GTSNPN and SVGIG (reference sequence). The CDR3 totals 16 residues. V was trimmed by 0 bases and J by 0 bases, leaving 12 bases between them. CDR3 region: CAWSVPDNLAKNIQYF. CDR3 in DNA: TGTGCCTGGAGTGTACCGGACAATCTAGCCAAAAACATTCAGTACTTC.

The rearrangement uses TRBV30 and TRBJ2-1, with 9 bases fitting TRBD2. Germline-derived CDR1 and CDR2 are GTSNPN and SVGIG (reference sequence). CDR3 length: 15 amino acids. V shed 1 base and J 5 bases; nucleotides not matched to a gene: 6. This chain's CDR3 is CAWSGLAGINNEQFF. The CDR3 nucleotides are TGTGCCTGGAGTGGGCTAGCGGGAATTAACAATGAGCAGTTCTTC.

The rearrangement links TRBV5-6 to TRBJ2-7, with 7 bases fitting TRBD1. Germline V CDR1 and CDR2: SGHDT, YYEEEE. With V trimmed by 4 bases and J by 3 bases, 4 bases remained unmatched. There are 13 residues in the CDR3. Written as DNA, the CDR3 is TGTGCCAGCAGCCCGGACAGGAACTACGAGCAGTACTTC. This translates into CASSPDRNYEQYF. The variable domain in full, completed from reference TRBV5-6 and TRBJ2-7, reads DAGVTQSPTHLIKTRGQQVTLRCSPKSGHDTVSWYQQALGQGPQFIFQYYEEEERQRGNFPDRFSGHQFPNYSSELNVNALLLGDSALYLCASSPDRNYEQYFGPGTRLTVT.

The chain employs TRBV15 and TRBJ2-7; TRBD2 might be the D (7 bases). The germline V gene encodes CDR1 LNHNV and CDR2 YYDKDF (reference sequence). This CDR3 spans 16 amino acids. Trimming left V 0 bases short and J 4 bases short, with 16 bases between. The CDR3 loop is CATSREGAMGGYEQYF. Written as DNA, the CDR3 is TGTGCCACCAGCAGAGAGGGGGCTATGGGGGGGTACGAGCAGTACTTC.

The rearrangement joins TRBV19 to TRBJ2-1, with TRBD2 as a possible D gene (5 bases). With 6 bases removed from V and 4 bases from J, the gap between germline ends came to 16 bases. CDR3 length: 15 amino acids. CDR1 LNHDA and CDR2 SQIVND come from the germline V gene (reference sequence). CDR3 DNA: TGTGCCAGTAGCAGATTCCACACTAGTTACAATGAGCAGTTCTTC. Its protein is CASSRFHTSYNEQFF.

V is TRBV27 and J is TRBJ2-1; D gene ambiguous. The CDR3 runs to 13 residues. V gave up 3 bases and J gave up 0 bases, with 3 bases separating them. CDR1 is MNHEY and CDR2 is SMNVEV in the germline V gene (reference sequence). The CDR3 bases are TGTGCCAGCAGTTTCGGCTCCTACAATGAGCAGTTCTTC. Amino acid sequence: CASSFGSYNEQFF.

This sequence joins TRBV6-1 and TRBJ1-1; D call uncertain. Germline values: CDR1 MNHNS, CDR2 SASEGT. This CDR3 comprises 14 residues. Deletions cut 4 bases from V and 9 bases from J, with 18 bases between. DNA for the CDR3: TGTGCCAGCAGTGCTCTCGGGTTGAGTTTGAAAGCTTTCTTT. It translates to CASSALGLSLKAFF.

J is TRBJ2-2 and V is TRBV7-3; D unresolved. The CDR3 extends over 16 amino acids. Germline CDR1 and CDR2: SGHTA and FQGTGA. V shed 1 base and J shed 0 bases, with 9 bases lying between them. CDR3 amino acids: CASSLNALANTGELFF. CDR3 nucleotides: TGTGCCAGCAGCTTAAATGCATTAGCGAACACCGGGGAGCTGTTTTTT.

The chain is built from TRBV20-1 and TRBJ1-2, with a possible D match to TRBD1 (6 bases). The CDR3 is 11 amino acids. V was shortened by 5 bases and J by 7 bases, with 11 bases between the two germline ends. In germline, CDR1 is DFQATT, CDR2 SNEGSKA (reference sequence). The CDR3 spells CSAPDSGGYTF. CDR3 nucleotides: TGCAGTGCTCCGGACAGCGGTGGCTACACCTTC.

This chain connects TRBV19 to TRBJ2-5, with 8 bases that match TRBD1. The J segment lost 4 bases and the V segment lost 7 bases, leaving 8 bases of the junction unmatched. Germline V gene lookup returns CDR1 LNHDA and CDR2 SQIVND (reference sequence). The CDR3 spans 14 residues. CDR3 sequence (DNA): TGTGCCAGTAAACCACAGGGGGTAGGAGAGACCCAGTACTTC. It specifies CASKPQGVGETQYF. The variable domain in full, completed from reference TRBV19 and TRBJ2-5, reads DGGITQSPKYLFRKEGQNVTLSCEQNLNHDAMYWYRQDPGQGLRLIYYSQIVNDFQKGDIAEGYSVSREKKESFPLTVTSAQKNPTAFYLCASKPQGVGETQYFGPGTRLLVL.

The chain combines TRBV19 with TRBJ2-2; a weak D match, TRBD2 (5 bases). CDR1 is LNHDA, CDR2 SQIVND, per germline (reference sequence). CDR3 length: 15 residues. Trimming shortened V by 6 bases and J by 3 bases, and 14 bases separated the two germline ends. CDR3 DNA: TGTGCCAGTAGGGACTCGAGGCGGGACACCGGGGAGCTGTTTTTT. Its translation: CASRDSRRDTGELFF.